The 16 T cell receptor beta chains listed next were all sequenced from one sample in a study of blood T cell repertoires in COVID-19. Measured with immunoSEQ multiplex PCR; TCRdb has only the in-frame clones, and not every one. The data hold just under 65,000 clones, with 83% observed a single time. The source material was peripheral blood. These receptors all stem from a human donor in a cohort sampled during active COVID-19.

This clone was seen a handful of times. This same CDR3 is encoded by further DNA sequences in the sample. For the CDR3, the DNA is TGTGCCAGCAGCTGGGGACAGGGGGACACTGAAGCTTTCTTT. It specifies CASSWGQGDTEAFF. The chain carries TRBV5-4 and TRBJ1-1, with 11 bases that match TRBD1. CDR3 size: 14 residues. The germline V gene encodes CDR1 SGHNT and CDR2 YYREEE (reference sequence). Trimming took 3 bases from V and 3 from J; bases not matched to a gene: 1. The full variable domain, completed using reference TRBV5-4 and TRBJ1-1, is ETGVTQSPTHLIKTRGQQVTLRCSSQSGHNTVSWYQQALGQGPQFIFQYYREEENGRGNFPPRFSGLQFPNYSSELNVNALELDDSALYLCASSWGQGDTEAFFGQGTRLTVV.

V and J are TRBV20-1 and TRBJ2-2, with unresolved D. Germline values: CDR1 DFQATT, CDR2 SNEGSKA (reference sequence). Trimming stripped 6 bases from V and 0 bases from J, with 8 bases between. The CDR3 sequence is 13 residues long. In DNA, the CDR3 is TGCAGTGCCAGTCTCGCGAACACCGGGGAGCTGTTTTTT. It yields the protein CSASLANTGELFF.

V and J are TRBV27 and TRBJ2-7; TRBD2 might be the D (6 bases). Germline V CDR1 and CDR2: MNHEY, SMNVEV (reference sequence). The V end lost 7 bases, the J end lost 5 bases, and 18 bases lay between the germline ends. The CDR3 is 14 amino acids. The CDR3 spells CASKTGLLSHEQYF. The CDR3, as DNA: TGTGCCAGCAAGACGGGACTCCTATCCCACGAGCAGTACTTC.

The V call is TRBV29-1, the J call TRBJ2-2; 16 bases align to TRBD2. Germline CDR1 SQVTM, CDR2 ANQGSEA. Trimming removed 6 bases from V and 3 bases from J; junction bases left unmatched: 7. The CDR3 runs 17 residues. CDR3 nucleotide sequence: TGCAGCGTCCTCGGGACTAGCGGGGGGGCCCACACCGGGGAGCTGTTTTTT. This translates into CSVLGTSGGAHTGELFF.

Regarding this clone: This same CDR3 is encoded by further DNA sequences in the sample. The rearrangement links TRBV5-1 to TRBJ2-5; 14 positions agree with TRBD2. The V gene end was trimmed by 4 bases and the J gene end by 0 bases; junction bases not matched to a gene: 5. The CDR3 loop spans 17 amino acids. Germline CDR1 is SGHRS and CDR2 is YFSETQ. The DNA for the CDR3 is TGCGCCAGCAGCCCTGGACTAGCGGGAGGATACCAAGAGACCCAGTACTTC. This encodes CASSPGLAGGYQETQYF.

This clone was counted only a few times. CDR3 protein: CASSELVASSLHF. CDR3 sequence (DNA): TGTGCCAGCAGTGAGTTGGTGGCCTCATCCCTCCACTTT. The chain combines TRBV6-1 with TRBJ1-6; the D is unclear. The CDR3 is 13 amino acids. V lost 3 bases to trimming and J lost 14 bases, with 14 bases between them. In germline, CDR1 is MNHNS, CDR2 SASEGT.

The chain joins TRBV19 to TRBJ2-2; possibly TRBD1 for D (6 bases). The V gene lost 6 bases and the J gene lost 2 bases, with 13 bases spanning the gap. Germline-derived CDR1 and CDR2 are LNHDA and SQIVND (reference sequence). The CDR3 covers 15 residues. Here the CDR3 DNA reads TGTGCCAGTAGGAAAACCGGGACAAACACCGGGGAGCTGTTTTTT. Its protein product is CASRKTGTNTGELFF.

The chain joins TRBV19 to TRBJ2-1, with D perhaps TRBD2 (6 bases). Germline V gives CDR1 LNHDA, CDR2 SQIVND (reference sequence). Trimming pared 7 bases from V and 0 bases from J, leaving 13 bases between. This CDR3 has 15 amino acids. CDR3 protein: CASTSRGVSYNEQFF. The CDR3 DNA reads TGTGCCAGTACTTCGCGGGGCGTCTCCTACAATGAGCAGTTCTTC.

The chain has TRBV3-1 (or the pseudogene TRBV3-2) and TRBJ2-7, with 9 bases that match TRBD1. V lost 4 bases to trimming and J lost 5 bases; unmatched junction nucleotides: 15. This CDR3 has 17 residues. Germline lookup yields CDR1 LGHDT and CDR2 YNNKEL (reference sequence). This chain's CDR3 is CASSLGRAGTGFHEQYF. In DNA form, the CDR3 reads TGTGCCAGCAGCCTAGGGCGAGCGGGGACAGGGTTCCACGAGCAGTACTTC.

To note about this clone: The conserved closing phenylalanine or tryptophan is absent in this CDR3, likely reflecting a read error. No DNA is shown, since the ends of the CDR3 on it are uncertain; the CDR3 is the one TCRdb lists. The chain carries TRBV6-6 and TRBJ2-7; the tabulated D call, TRBD1, remains unverified against the DNA. CDR1 MNHNY and CDR2 SVGAGI come from the germline V gene (reference sequence). The CDR3 is 12 amino acids in total, end residues counted. The CDR3 region is CASSYSIRGKGL.

This clone appeared a single time. J is TRBJ2-1 and V is TRBV7-2; 8 nucleotides align to TRBD1. V lost 5 bases, J lost 2 bases, and 5 bases stayed unmatched. The CDR3 is 15 amino acids. Germline loops: CDR1 SGHTA, CDR2 FQGNSA. The CDR3 reads CASSTDRGTYNEQFF. Here the CDR3 DNA reads TGTGCCAGCAGCACAGACAGGGGAACCTACAATGAGCAGTTCTTC.

The CDR3, as DNA: TGTGCCTGGAGTAGTCCACGGGAGGGCCCAGATGAGCAGTTCTTC. Encoded protein: CAWSSPREGPDEQFF. V usage is TRBV30 and J usage is TRBJ2-1, with 8 bases fitting TRBD2. Per the germline V gene, CDR1 is GTSNPN and CDR2 is SVGIG (reference sequence). This CDR3 comprises 15 residues. The J segment lost 8 bases and the V segment lost 2 bases, leaving 11 bases of the junction unmatched.

The J gene is TRBJ2-3, the V gene TRBV10-1; 10 bases align to TRBD2. The CDR3 is made up of 18 amino acids. The V gene's germline CDR1 is WNHNN and CDR2 SYGVQD (reference sequence). Germline trimming cut 8 bases from V and 0 bases from J; bases unmatched to any gene: 14. CDR3 DNA: TGCGCCAGCCCTGAACGGCTAGCGGGGGTTACTAGCACAGATACGCAGTATTTT. Protein: CASPERLAGVTSTDTQYF.

V is TRBV2 and J is TRBJ2-7, with 14 positions matching TRBD2. The germline V gene encodes CDR1 SNHLY and CDR2 FYNNEI. This CDR3 has 16 residues. Trimming removed 5 bases from V and 2 bases from J; junction bases left unmatched: 5. The CDR3 protein is CASSMGLAGATYEQYF. CDR3 in DNA: TGTGCCAGCAGTATGGGACTAGCGGGGGCCACCTACGAGCAGTACTTC. The whole variable domain, filled in from reference TRBV2 and TRBJ2-7, reads EPEVTQTPSHQVTQMGQEVILRCVPISNHLYFYWYRQILGQKVEFLVSFYNNEISEKSEIFDDQFSVERPDGSNFTLKIRSTKLEDSAMYFCASSMGLAGATYEQYFGPGTRLTVT.

This clone was counted once. The chain uses TRBV12-3 or TRBV12-4 and TRBJ2-7; D is unclear. This CDR3 is 13 amino acids long. Trimming cost V 2 bases and J 2 bases, with 7 bases left between them. The CDR3 nucleotides are TGTGCCAGCAGTTTACAACAAGCCTACGAGCAGTACTTC. It codes for CASSLQQAYEQYF.

This clone was observed a single time. The J gene is TRBJ1-3, the V gene TRBV2; 7 nucleotides match TRBD1. V shed 9 bases and J 2 bases; nucleotides not matched to a gene: 4. Germline CDR1 is SNHLY and CDR2 is FYNNEI. The CDR3 length is 13 residues. The CDR3 loop reads CASTGDTGNTIYF. The CDR3 region has the DNA TGTGCCAGTACAGGGGATACTGGAAACACCATATATTTT. The whole variable domain, filled in from reference TRBV2 and TRBJ1-3, reads EPEVTQTPSHQVTQMGQEVILRCVPISNHLYFYWYRQILGQKVEFLVSFYNNEISEKSEIFDDQFSVERPDGSNFTLKIRSTKLEDSAMYFCASTGDTGNTIYFGEGSWLTVV.